This T cell receptor (beta chain) was sequenced for a study of T cells after yellow fever vaccination. Regarding the study as a whole: Booster samples showed a return of most primary-vaccination clones (around 96% CD4, 88% CD8).

TCRdb reprocessed the 5' RACE reads with MiXCR, giving one entry per CDR3 protein. The repertoire consists of around 310,000 distinct CDR3 sequences, with over 8% occurring once and the leading ten covering under 20%. Of note for this clonotype: Its antigen is currently unknown.

Germline lookup yields CDR1 SGHTS and CDR2 YDEGEE. The CDR3 extends over 16 amino acids. J gave up 2 bases and V 0 bases, and 6 bases lay outside the gene matches. The V gene is TRBV5-8, the J gene TRBJ2-7, with TRBD1 identical over 9 bases. The source was PBMCs, collected on the day of the first yellow fever vaccination. The receptor's source is a young man who received the YFV17D yellow fever vaccine. CDR3 DNA sequence: TGTGCCAGCAGCTTGGCCGGGACAGGGATACCCTACGAGCAGTACTTC. Translated: CASSLAGTGIPYEQYF. Supplemented by reference TRBV5-8 and TRBJ2-7, the full variable domain reads EAGVTQSPTHLIKTRGQQATLRCSPISGHTSVYWYQQALGLGLQFLLWYDEGEERNRGNFPPRFSGRQFPNYSSELNVNALELEDSALYLCASSLAGTGIPYEQYFGPGTRLTVT.